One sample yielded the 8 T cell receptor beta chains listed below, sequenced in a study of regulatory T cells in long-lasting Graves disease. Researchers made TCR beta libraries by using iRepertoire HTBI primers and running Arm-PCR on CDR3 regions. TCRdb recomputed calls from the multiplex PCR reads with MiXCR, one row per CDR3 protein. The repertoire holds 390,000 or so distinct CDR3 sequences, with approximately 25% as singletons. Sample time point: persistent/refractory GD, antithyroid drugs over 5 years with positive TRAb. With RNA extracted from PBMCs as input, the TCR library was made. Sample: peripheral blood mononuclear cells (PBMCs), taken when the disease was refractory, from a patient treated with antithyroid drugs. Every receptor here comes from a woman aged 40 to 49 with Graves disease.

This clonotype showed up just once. The chain's CDR3 is CASSDRAGVGTGELFF. As DNA, the CDR3 is TGTGCCAGCAGTGACAGGGCGGGAGTGGGCACCGGGGAGCTGTTTTTT. This chain connects TRBV6-4 to TRBJ2-2; the match to TRBD2 covers 7 bases. Germline CDR1 MRHNA, CDR2 SNTAGT. This CDR3 comprises 16 residues. Trimming took 2 bases from V and 4 from J; bases not matched to a gene: 7.

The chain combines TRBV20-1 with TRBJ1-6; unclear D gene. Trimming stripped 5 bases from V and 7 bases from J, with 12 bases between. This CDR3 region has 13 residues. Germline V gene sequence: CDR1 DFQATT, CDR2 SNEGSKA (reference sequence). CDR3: CSASGRPNSPLHF. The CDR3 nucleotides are TGCAGTGCTTCCGGACGCCCCAATTCACCCCTCCACTTT.

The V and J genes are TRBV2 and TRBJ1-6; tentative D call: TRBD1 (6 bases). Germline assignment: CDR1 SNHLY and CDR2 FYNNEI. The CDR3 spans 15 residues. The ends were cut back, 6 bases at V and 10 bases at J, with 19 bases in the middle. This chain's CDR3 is CASSTYGGGRSPLHF. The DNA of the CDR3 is TGTGCCAGCAGCACCTACGGGGGGGGCCGATCACCCCTCCACTTT.

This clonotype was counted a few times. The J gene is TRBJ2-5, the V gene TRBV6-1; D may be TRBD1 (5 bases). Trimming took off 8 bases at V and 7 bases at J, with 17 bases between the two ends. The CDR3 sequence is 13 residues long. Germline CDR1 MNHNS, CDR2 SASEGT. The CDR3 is CASRRGSQGTQYF. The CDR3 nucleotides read TGTGCCAGCCGTAGGGGATCCCAGGGGACCCAGTACTTC.

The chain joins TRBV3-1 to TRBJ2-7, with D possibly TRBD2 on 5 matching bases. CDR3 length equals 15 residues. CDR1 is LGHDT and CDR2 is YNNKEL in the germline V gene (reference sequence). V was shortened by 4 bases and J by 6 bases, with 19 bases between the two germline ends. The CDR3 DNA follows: TGTGCCAGCAGCCTGCGTTTCGGGGAATCGAGCGAGCAGTACTTC. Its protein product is CASSLRFGESSEQYF.

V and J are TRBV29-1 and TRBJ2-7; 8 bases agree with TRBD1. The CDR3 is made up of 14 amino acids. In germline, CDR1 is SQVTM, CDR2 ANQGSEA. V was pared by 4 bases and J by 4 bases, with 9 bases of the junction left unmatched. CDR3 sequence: CSVVGRGRFYEQYF. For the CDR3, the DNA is TGCAGCGTTGTGGGCAGGGGGCGTTTTTACGAGCAGTACTTC.

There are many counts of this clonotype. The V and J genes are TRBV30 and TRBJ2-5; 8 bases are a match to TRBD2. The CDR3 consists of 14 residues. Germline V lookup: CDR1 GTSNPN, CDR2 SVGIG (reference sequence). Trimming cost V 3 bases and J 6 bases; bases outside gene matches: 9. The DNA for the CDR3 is TGTGCCTGGAGAGATAGCGGGATCGGGAAGACCCAGTACTTC. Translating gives CAWRDSGIGKTQYF.

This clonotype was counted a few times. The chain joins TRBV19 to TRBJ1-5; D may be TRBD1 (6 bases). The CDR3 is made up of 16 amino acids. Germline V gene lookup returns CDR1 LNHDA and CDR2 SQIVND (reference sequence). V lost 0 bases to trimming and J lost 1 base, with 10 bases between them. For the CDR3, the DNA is TGTGCCAGTAGTATAGATCGAGGGGGGAGCAATCAGCCCCAGCATTTT. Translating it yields CASSIDRGGSNQPQHF. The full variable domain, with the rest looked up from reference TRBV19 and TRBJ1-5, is DGGITQSPKYLFRKEGQNVTLSCEQNLNHDAMYWYRQDPGQGLRLIYYSQIVNDFQKGDIAEGYSVSREKKESFPLTVTSAQKNPTAFYLCASSIDRGGSNQPQHFGDGTRLSIL.